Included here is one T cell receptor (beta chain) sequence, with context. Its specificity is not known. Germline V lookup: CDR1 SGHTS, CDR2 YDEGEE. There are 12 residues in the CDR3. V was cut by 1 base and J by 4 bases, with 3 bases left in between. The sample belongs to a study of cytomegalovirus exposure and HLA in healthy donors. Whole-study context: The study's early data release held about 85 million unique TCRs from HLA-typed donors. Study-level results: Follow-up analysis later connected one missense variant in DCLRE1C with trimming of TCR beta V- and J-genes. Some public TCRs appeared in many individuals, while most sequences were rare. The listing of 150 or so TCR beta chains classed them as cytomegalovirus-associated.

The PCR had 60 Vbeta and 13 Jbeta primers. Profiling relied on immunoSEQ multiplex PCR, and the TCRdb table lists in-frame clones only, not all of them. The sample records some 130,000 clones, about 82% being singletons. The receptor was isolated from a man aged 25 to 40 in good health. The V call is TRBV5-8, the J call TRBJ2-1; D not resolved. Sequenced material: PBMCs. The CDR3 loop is CASSLQYNEQFF. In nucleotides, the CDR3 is TGTGCCAGCAGCTTGCAGTACAATGAGCAGTTCTTC. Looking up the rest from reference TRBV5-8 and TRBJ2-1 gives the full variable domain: EAGVTQSPTHLIKTRGQQATLRCSPISGHTSVYWYQQALGLGLQFLLWYDEGEERNRGNFPPRFSGRQFPNYSSELNVNALELEDSALYLCASSLQYNEQFFGPGTRLTVL.